One sample yielded the 2 T cell receptor beta chains listed below, sequenced in a study of beta chain features in type 1 diabetes. What was sequenced were expressed TCRB transcripts, since all of the isolated RNA had been reverse transcribed. This table comes from immunoSEQ multiplex PCR, and its TCRdb copy is limited to in-frame clones, with some not included. The table includes 120,000 to 150,000 clones, about 9.1% detected once. Sequencing was performed on central memory CD4+ T cells from blood. These receptors all stem from a woman aged 40 to 50 in good health.

The chain links TRBV4-1 to TRBJ2-3; TRBD2 matches 8 bases. Germline V gives CDR1 MGHRA, CDR2 YSYEKL. The V segment lost 0 bases and the J segment 1 base; nucleotides outside the gene matches: 12. This CDR3 contains 19 residues. DNA of the CDR3: TGCGCCAGCAGCCAAGATTCGGGGCAGAGCGGGGGCCGCACAGATACGCAGTATTTT. Translated, it gives CASSQDSGQSGGRTDTQYF.

The rearrangement links TRBV20-1 to TRBJ1-4, with TRBD1 as a possible D gene (6 bases). This CDR3 has 11 amino acids. V lost 5 bases and J 10 bases, leaving 11 bases between the germline ends. Germline-derived CDR1 and CDR2 are DFQATT and SNEGSKA (reference sequence). The CDR3 DNA reads TGCAGTGCTGTTAGGACAGCAAAACTGTTTTTT. It translates to CSAVRTAKLFF.